The clone carrying this TCR beta chain was seen ten or more times. Its cognate antigen is unknown. The data belong to a study of neurological immune-mediated disorders. A single record per CDR3 protein comes from TCRdb applying MiXCR to the 5' RACE reads. The table shows some 43,000 distinct CDR3 sequences, with approximately 2.4% occurring only once. Between the trimmed V and J ends, which lost 2 bases and 0 bases, there was a span of 13 bases. The CDR3 is 16 amino acids. Per the germline V gene, CDR1 is ENHRY and CDR2 is SYGVKD. General study results and limits: Private repertoires in all groups were suggested by the finding that expanded clones across subjects shared no CDR3 amino acid sequences. Whereas HTLV-1-associated myelopathy showed the most TCR clonal expansion, multiple sclerosis showed the least, with levels below those of healthy controls.

This chain links TRBV10-3 with TRBJ1-1, with D possibly TRBD1 on 5 matching bases. This receptor was taken from a man younger than 45 with multiple sclerosis. Sequences were obtained from PBMCs. In DNA form, the CDR3 reads TGTGCCATCAGTGAGCAAATGGTGGGGGTGAACACTGAAGCTTTCTTT. Translating gives CAISEQMVGVNTEAFF.